This T cell receptor (beta chain) was observed in a study of identical twins. The CDR3 sequence is 15 residues long. The germline gives CDR1 DFQATT, CDR2 SNEGSKA (reference sequence). V lost 7 bases, J lost 0 bases, and 16 bases lay in between. cDNA molecules carried unique molecular identifiers, and template switching added a universal primer site. One entry per CDR3 protein results from TCRdb running MiXCR on the 5' RACE reads. The sample records fewer than 250,000 distinct CDR3 sequences, around 10% being singletons. This clonotype was observed many times. The V and J genes are TRBV20-1 and TRBJ2-4, with a weak D call TRBD2 (7 bases). This TCR was sampled from a woman between 18 and 29 years old in good health. The source material was memory (CD45RO+) T cells sorted from blood. CDR3 coding DNA: TGCAGTGGAAGGGGGAGGGGGTTAGCCAAAAACATTCAGTACTTC. Residues: CSGRGRGLAKNIQYF.